The T cell receptor beta chain under discussion was sequenced for a study of T cells in Graves' hyperthyroidism and ophthalmopathy. This clonotype appeared a few times. V shed 6 bases and J shed 5 bases, with 14 bases lying between them. The germline gives CDR1 SNHLY, CDR2 FYNNEI. The CDR3 extends over 13 amino acids. TCR beta CDR3 region amplification was performed from RNA transcripts. The study used the HTBI primer set for a first-round RT-PCR of the TCR CDR3. TCRdb re-analysed the multiplex PCR reads in MiXCR, keeping a single row per CDR3 protein. The repertoire holds around 360,000 distinct CDR3 sequences, with roughly 15% as singletons.

Sequencing used blood. The sequence came from a woman aged 55-70 years with Graves' ophthalmopathy. The chain has TRBV2 and TRBJ2-7; the D gene is possibly TRBD1 (5 bases). CDR3 loop: CASRGPGPHEQYF. The CDR3 DNA sequence: TGTGCCAGCAGGGGGCCGGGCCCCCACGAGCAGTACTTC.